Here is one T cell receptor (beta chain) with its context. Time point indicated: pretreatment peripheral blood. The sample is drawn from a study of PD-L1 blockade in urothelial cancer. Across the study: Each participant's history included 0 to 3 prior chemotherapy regimens.

The assay was immunoSEQ multiplex PCR, and TCRdb's table has in-frame clones only and misses some. The sample carries under 50,000 clones, around four fifths recorded once. After removal of 2 bases from V and 5 bases from J, the junction contained 3 bases not matched to a gene. The CDR3 contains 15 residues. Germline V gene lookup returns CDR1 SGHVS and CDR2 FNYEAQ. This TCR came from a man in his fifties with urothelial cancer. V usage is TRBV7-6 and J usage is TRBJ2-1, with 10 bases matching TRBD1. This specimen was PBMCs, taken around atezolizumab (anti-PD-L1) treatment. The CDR3 is CASSLWTGGDNEQFF. The CDR3 DNA is TGTGCCAGCAGCTTATGGACAGGGGGGGACAATGAGCAGTTCTTC.